Listed here are 26 T cell receptor beta chains from one sample, sequenced in a study of T cells in women clearing cervical HPV infection. Assay: immunoSEQ multiplex PCR; the TCRdb copy retains only in-frame clones and omits some. This sample lists about 15,000 clones; its ten largest clones have about 10%. Specimen: blood buffy coat. The receptor set was obtained from a woman between 18 and 69 years old with a cervical HPV16 infection that either progressed to CIN3+ or cleared (not recorded which).

This clone is classed as medium-sized by frequency. The CDR3 goes on 3 residues after the read ends, and that part is filled in from the germline J gene. The chain links TRBV5-1 to TRBJ1-1; 9 nucleotides match TRBD1. The CDR3 sequence is 16 residues long. The V gene's germline CDR1 is SGHRS and CDR2 YFSETQ. Trimming took 0 bases from V and 4 from J; bases not matched to a gene: 7. This chain's CDR3 is CASSLAGDRAGTEAFF. The sequenced CDR3 bases are TGCGCCAGCAGCTTGGCCGGGGACAGGGCGGGCACTGAA.

Comment on this clone: The read is 3 residues too short to cover the CDR3 end, so that end is filled in from the germline J gene. The chain couples TRBV20-1 to TRBJ1-2; TRBD1 matches at 7 bases. The CDR3 is made up of 14 amino acids. V dropped 1 base and J dropped 4; count of bases not matched to a gene: 6. Germline CDR1 and CDR2: DFQATT and SNEGSKA (reference sequence). CDR3 bases read: TGCAGTGCTAGAGCTCCGGGACAGCCCTATGGC. Translated: CSARAPGQPYG. The whole CDR3 protein is CSARAPGQPYGYTF.

About this clone: The CDR3 end lies 3 residues beyond the end of the read and is filled in from the germline J gene. The chain uses TRBV6-1 and TRBJ1-2; possibly TRBD1 for D (5 bases). The V gene's germline CDR1 is MNHNS and CDR2 SASEGT. The CDR3 is 15 amino acids. V lost 4 bases to trimming and J lost 4 bases, with 16 bases between them. The CDR3: CASSALGQTSYGYTF. Partial CDR3 DNA: TGTGCCAGCAGTGCTTTGGGGCAGACATCCTATGGC.

Regarding this clone: The read ends 3 residues before the CDR3 terminus; that terminus is restored from the germline J gene. The chain employs TRBV20-1 and TRBJ2-3; 9 bases match TRBD2. CDR1 DFQATT and CDR2 SNEGSKA come from the germline V gene (reference sequence). This CDR3 comprises 13 residues. The ends lost 3 bases at V and 4 bases at J; junction bases unmatched: 2. The sequenced part of the CDR3 DNA is TGCAGTGCTAGCCCTAGCGGGGCAGATACG. Amino acids: CSASPSGADT. The complete CDR3 sequence is CSASPSGADTQYF.

About this clone itself: The missing CDR3 end, 3 residues past where the read stops, is filled in from the germline J gene. This chain connects TRBV18 to TRBJ1-6; TRBD1 matches at 7 bases. The CDR3 sequence is 14 residues long. The germline gives CDR1 KGHSH, CDR2 LQKENI. V was clipped by 7 bases and J by 5 bases; unmatched bases: 5. The covered CDR3 bases are TGTGCCAGCTGGACCGGGACAGATAATTCACCC. It yields the protein CASWTGTDNSP. The CDR3, in full, reads CASWTGTDNSPLHF.

Points on this clone: The CDR3 end falls 3 residues outside the read, so it is completed with the germline J gene. This chain joins TRBV19 and TRBJ2-7; 8 bases align to TRBD1. V was clipped by 5 bases and J by 1 base; unmatched bases: 4. CDR3 size: 14 residues. CDR1 and CDR2 from the germline V gene are LNHDA and SQIVND (reference sequence). The sequenced CDR3 bases are TGTGCCAGTAGTTTTGGGACAGGATCCTACGAG. This gives the protein CASSFGTGSYE. The CDR3 in full is CASSFGTGSYEQYF. The full variable domain, in which reference TRBV19 and TRBJ2-7 provide the parts outside the CDR3, is DGGITQSPKYLFRKEGQNVTLSCEQNLNHDAMYWYRQDPGQGLRLIYYSQIVNDFQKGDIAEGYSVSREKKESFPLTVTSAQKNPTAFYLCASSFGTGSYEQYFGPGTRLTVT.

About this clone: Read sequence stops 3 residues before the CDR3 end, and the germline J gene provides the missing end. The V call is TRBV5-1, the J call TRBJ2-2; D is undetermined. The CDR3 is made up of 12 amino acids. From germline, CDR1 is SGHRS and CDR2 YFSETQ. Trimming pared 0 bases from V and 7 bases from J, leaving 4 bases between. Partial CDR3 DNA: TGCGCCAGCAGCTTGGAGCACGGGGAG. Amino acids: CASSLEHGE. The whole CDR3 is CASSLEHGELFF.

Points on this clone: The read ends 3 residues before the CDR3 terminus; that terminus is restored from the germline J gene. The chain carries TRBV7-6 and TRBJ1-2, with TRBD1 matching over 11 bases. This CDR3 has 15 amino acids. Trimming took 4 bases from V and 6 from J; bases not matched to a gene: 7. Germline V gene sequence: CDR1 SGHVS, CDR2 FNYEAQ. CDR3 DNA (partial): TGTGCCAGCAGCTCCCTTAAGGACAGGGGGCATGGC. It is translated as CASSSLKDRGHG. Given in full, the CDR3 is CASSSLKDRGHGYTF. The whole variable domain, remainder taken from reference TRBV7-6 and TRBJ1-2, is GAGVSQSPRYKVTKRGQDVALRCDPISGHVSLYWYRQALGQGPEFLTYFNYEAQQDKSGLPNDRFSAERPEGSISTLTIQRTEQRDSAMYRCASSSLKDRGHGYTFGSGTRLTVV.

Comment on this clone: Read data end 3 residues before the CDR3 end; the end is taken from the germline J gene. The chain uses TRBV15 and TRBJ2-7, with a possible D match to TRBD1 (5 bases). The CDR3 covers 13 residues. Trimming removed 8 bases at V and 4 bases at J, with 15 bases between. The germline V gene encodes CDR1 LNHNV and CDR2 YYDKDF (reference sequence). The CDR3 bases that were read are TGTGCCACCTTCGACAGTCCTGGGTACGAG. Translation: CATFDSPGYE. The complete CDR3 protein is CATFDSPGYEQYF. The full variable domain, rest sourced from reference TRBV15 and TRBJ2-7, is DAMVIQNPRYQVTQFGKPVTLSCSQTLNHNVMYWYQQKSSQAPKLLFHYYDKDFNNEADTPDNFQSRRPNTSFCFLDIRSPGLGDTAMYLCATFDSPGYEQYFGPGTRLTVT.

The CDR3 bases that were read are TGTGCCAGCCGCACTGGGACAGCCAGGTCACCC. It encodes CASRTGTARSP. The whole CDR3 protein is CASRTGTARSPLHF. V is TRBV2 and J is TRBJ1-6; 7 bases line up with TRBD1. From the germline J gene comes the end of the CDR3, since the read stops 3 residues before it. The CDR3 extends over 14 amino acids. The ends lost 8 bases at V and 10 bases at J; junction bases unmatched: 11. Germline V gives CDR1 SNHLY, CDR2 FYNNEI.

Concerning this clone itself: The read is 3 residues too short to cover the CDR3 end, so that end is filled in from the germline J gene. V and J are TRBV4-1 and TRBJ2-7; 7 bases are shared with TRBD1. Germline assignment: CDR1 MGHRA and CDR2 YSYEKL. With V trimmed by 8 bases and J by 0 bases, 16 bases remained unmatched. CDR3 length: 17 amino acids. The CDR3 DNA, read in part, is TGCGCCAGCCGCCTAGACGCAACGACAGGGAGCTCCTACGAG. Protein: CASRLDATTGSSYE. In full, the CDR3 reads CASRLDATTGSSYEQYF.

Points on this clone: The read gets to within 3 residues of the CDR3 end, and the germline J gene fills in the rest. The chain couples TRBV7-2 to TRBJ1-6; a weak D match, TRBD1 (5 bases). The CDR3 runs to 14 residues. With 2 bases removed from V and 9 bases from J, the gap between germline ends came to 11 bases. Germline values: CDR1 SGHTA, CDR2 FQGNSA. The CDR3 is CASSLQGSGSPLHF. The sequenced CDR3 bases are TGTGCCAGCAGCTTACAGGGATCGGGTTCACCC.

About this clone: Read sequence stops 3 residues before the CDR3 end, and the germline J gene provides the missing end. The chain carries TRBV5-1 and TRBJ1-2; 9 nucleotides agree with TRBD1. CDR3 length: 15 residues. The trim removed 4 bases at V and 1 base at J, leaving 5 bases unmatched. CDR1 and CDR2 (germline): SGHRS, YFSETQ. CDR3 loop: CASSLGTGSNYGYTF. Partial CDR3 DNA: TGCGCCAGCAGCCTAGGGACAGGGAGTAACTATGGC.

Notes on this clone: Read sequence stops 3 residues before the CDR3 end, and the germline J gene provides the missing end. The chain carries TRBV19 and TRBJ1-2, with 10 bases fitting TRBD1. The V gene's germline CDR1 is LNHDA and CDR2 SQIVND (reference sequence). The CDR3 contains 14 residues. The covered CDR3 bases are TGTGCCAGTAGACGGGACAGGGGCGTAGGGGGC. Protein product: CASRRDRGVGG. From start to end, the CDR3 is CASRRDRGVGGYTF.

Remarks on this clone: The read comes to an end 3 residues before the CDR3 does, leaving the germline J gene to fill in the end. This chain uses TRBV12-3 or TRBV12-4 with TRBJ1-2; maybe TRBD1 (5 bases). The CDR3 sequence is 12 residues long. The sequenced part of the CDR3 DNA is TGTGCCAGCAGTTTATGGGGGGGAGGC. This gives the protein CASSLWGGG. The whole CDR3 reads CASSLWGGGYTF.

A word on this clone: The CDR3 end lies 3 residues beyond the end of the read and is filled in from the germline J gene. This chain uses TRBV7-6 with TRBJ2-1; 7 bases map to TRBD1. The CDR3 sequence is 15 residues long. Looked up from germline, CDR1 is SGHVS and CDR2 is FNYEAQ. Trimming removed 1 base from V and 0 bases from J; junction bases left unmatched: 0. CDR3 sequence: CASSLGDSSYNEQFF. The DNA read from the CDR3 is TGTGCCAGCAGCTTAGGGGACAGCTCCTACAATGAG.

Concerning this clone: The read terminates 3 residues ahead of where the CDR3 ends, so the germline J gene completes it. The V call is TRBV19, the J call TRBJ1-1; 9 bases map to TRBD1. The length of the CDR3 is 13 residues. The J segment lost 5 bases and the V segment lost 10 bases, leaving 8 bases of the junction unmatched. CDR1 and CDR2 from the germline V gene are LNHDA and SQIVND (reference sequence). CDR3 residues: CAISGQGYTEAFF. The covered CDR3 bases are TGTGCCATTTCGGGACAGGGCTATACTGAA.

Notes on this clone: Read coverage stops 3 residues before the CDR3 terminus; the germline J gene supplies the remainder. The chain has TRBV7-3 and TRBJ1-3, with a weak D call TRBD1 (5 bases). Looked up from germline, CDR1 is SGHTA and CDR2 is FQGTGA. This CDR3 contains 16 residues. V was trimmed by 0 bases and J by 0 bases, leaving 9 bases between them. The DNA read from the CDR3 is TGTGCCAGCAGCTTAACGGGGGGAAACTCTGGAAACACC. It yields the protein CASSLTGGNSGNT. The whole CDR3 is CASSLTGGNSGNTIYF.

Comments on this clone: The CDR3 end is not reached by the read, which stops 3 residues before it; the germline J gene fills it in. This chain links TRBV2 with TRBJ1-3; TRBD1 agrees at 7 bases. The V segment lost 2 bases and the J segment 4 bases; nucleotides outside the gene matches: 11. There are 17 residues in the CDR3. The germline V gene encodes CDR1 SNHLY and CDR2 FYNNEI. The CDR3 is CASSEYWDRGAGNTIYF. The DNA read from the CDR3 is TGTGCCAGCAGTGAATACTGGGACAGAGGAGCAGGAAACACC.

Concerning this clone itself: The missing CDR3 end, 3 residues past where the read stops, is filled in from the germline J gene. The chain is built from TRBV9 and TRBJ2-2, with 8 bases fitting TRBD1. The CDR3 consists of 14 residues. With 5 bases clipped from V and 4 bases from J, the junction kept 4 bases outside the gene matches. From germline, CDR1 is SGDLS and CDR2 YYNGEE. Incomplete CDR3 DNA: TGTGCCAGCAGGGACAGGGCAGGCACCGGGGAG. It translates to CASRDRAGTGE. The whole CDR3 sequence is CASRDRAGTGELFF.

As for this clone: The CDR3 end falls 3 residues outside the read, so it is completed with the germline J gene. This chain joins TRBV7-8 and TRBJ1-1; 7 nucleotides agree with TRBD1. CDR1 and CDR2 (germline): SGHVS, FQNEAQ. The length of the CDR3 is 15 residues. After removal of 5 bases from V and 6 bases from J, the junction contained 12 bases not matched to a gene. Incomplete CDR3 DNA: TGTGCCAGCAGCCTAAAAAGGGGGCTTGATCCTGAA. Amino acid sequence: CASSLKRGLDPE. The CDR3 reads in full as CASSLKRGLDPEAFF.

Comments on this clone: The read falls 3 residues short of the CDR3 end, and the missing part is taken from the germline J gene. The chain employs TRBV20-1 and TRBJ1-4; D gene unclear. Trimming pared 3 bases from V and 1 base from J, leaving 12 bases between. The CDR3 runs to 15 residues. Germline values: CDR1 DFQATT, CDR2 SNEGSKA (reference sequence). CDR3 bases read: TGCAGTGCTAGCGAGGGCACCGTAACTAATGAAAAA. This sequence encodes CSASEGTVTNEK. The full CDR3 is CSASEGTVTNEKLFF.

As concerns this clone: The read halts 3 residues ahead of the CDR3 end, with the missing end drawn from the germline J gene. This chain joins TRBV11-2 and TRBJ2-3; 7 bases line up with TRBD1. The V gene's germline CDR1 is SGHAT and CDR2 FQNNGV. V trimming: 6 bases; J trimming: 2 bases; junction bases outside the gene matches: 8. This CDR3 region has 15 residues. The CDR3 protein is CASRWGTESTDTQYF. The CDR3 bases that were read are TGTGCCAGCAGGTGGGGGACAGAGTCCACAGATACG.

Comments on this clone: The read is 3 residues too short to cover the CDR3 end, so that end is filled in from the germline J gene. V gene TRBV5-1 combines with J gene TRBJ1-6; 8 bases agree with TRBD1. Germline V gene data show CDR1 as SGHRS and CDR2 as YFSETQ. This CDR3 has 17 residues. The V segment lost 4 bases and the J segment 0 bases; nucleotides outside the gene matches: 6. The CDR3 loop reads CASSRRQGSSYNSPLHF. The sequenced part of the CDR3 DNA is TGCGCCAGCAGCAGGAGACAGGGGAGCTCCTATAATTCACCC.

Comments on this clone: Read sequence stops 3 residues before the CDR3 end, and the germline J gene provides the missing end. The rearrangement joins TRBV5-1 to TRBJ2-7, with a tentative D call TRBD2 (6 bases). Germline V gene sequence: CDR1 SGHRS, CDR2 YFSETQ. The length of the CDR3 is 12 residues. Between the trimmed V and J ends, which lost 0 bases and 6 bases, there was a span of 7 bases. CDR3 loop: CASSLVGGEQYF. The sequenced part of the CDR3 DNA is TGCGCCAGCAGCTTGGTGGGGGGCGAG. Using reference TRBV5-1 and TRBJ2-7 for the parts outside the CDR3, the full variable domain is KAGVTQTPRYLIKTRGQQVTLSCSPISGHRSVSWYQQTPGQGLQFLFEYFSETQRNKGNFPGRFSGRQFSNSRSEMNVSTLELGDSALYLCASSLVGGEQYFGPGTRLTVT.

This clone is called medium-sized (0.01 to 0.1%) based on its frequency. The CDR3 end falls 3 residues outside the read, so it is completed with the germline J gene. The chain carries TRBV10-3 and TRBJ2-7; TRBD1 agrees at 9 bases. This CDR3 has 14 residues. Germline V gives CDR1 ENHRY, CDR2 SYGVKD. V lost 5 bases and J lost 3; bases outside the gene matches: 5. Incomplete CDR3 DNA: TGTGCCATCAGTATTAGACAGGGGGGCTACGAG. As protein: CAISIRQGGYE. The whole CDR3 reads CAISIRQGGYEQYF.